Each of the 3 T cell receptor beta chains below was sequenced from the same sample in a study of B cell selection in AIRE deficiency. The table came from immunoSEQ multiplex PCR; TCRdb's copy has only in-frame clones and leaves some out. Among about 25,000 clones listed, nearly 97% were seen once. CD4+CD127+ cells were sorted as the conventional CD4 T cells. The specimen was CD4+CD127+ conventional T cells sorted from PBMCs. Source of these receptors: a human donor in good health.

The gene calls are TRBV6-1 and TRBJ2-3, with TRBD2 matching over 7 bases. V shed 3 bases and J 3 bases; nucleotides not matched to a gene: 3. Germline assignment: CDR1 MNHNS and CDR2 SASEGT. The CDR3 is 14 amino acids. The CDR3 nucleotides read TGTGCCAGCAGTGAGGGGGGGAGGACAGATACGCAGTATTTT. It is translated as CASSEGGRTDTQYF.

This chain joins TRBV11-2 and TRBJ1-1; no clear D gene. This CDR3 spans 13 amino acids. Germline V gene sequence: CDR1 SGHAT, CDR2 FQNNGV. V lost 5 bases and J lost 4, with 11 bases in between. The CDR3 nucleotides are TGTGCCAGCAGCCTGGACCGAGGCACTGAAGCTTTCTTT. Translated: CASSLDRGTEAFF.

For the CDR3, the DNA is TGCGCCAGCAGAAGGACTAGCGGAGGGAATGAGCAGTTCTTC. It encodes CASRRTSGGNEQFF. The genes are TRBV5-1 and TRBJ2-1; 10 bases fit TRBD2. The length of the CDR3 is 14 residues. Per the germline V gene, CDR1 is SGHRS and CDR2 is YFSETQ. V was pared by 5 bases and J by 7 bases, with 6 bases of the junction left unmatched.